The 11 T cell receptor beta chains below all came from one sample that was sequenced in a study of blood T cell repertoires in COVID-19. TCRdb's table, derived via immunoSEQ multiplex PCR, lists solely in-frame clones and lacks some. The sample holds 200,000 or so clones, about 80% seen once. The sample was PBMCs or T cells enriched from blood (not recorded which). The receptors were gathered from a man aged 40-49 years who had recovered from COVID-19.

The chain is built from TRBV19 and TRBJ1-5; possibly TRBD1 for D (6 bases). Germline V gene data show CDR1 as LNHDA and CDR2 as SQIVND (reference sequence). V was cut by 6 bases and J by 3 bases, with 15 bases left in between. The length of the CDR3 is 15 residues. This CDR3 is CASRPAGADNQPQHF. CDR3 DNA sequence: TGTGCCAGTAGGCCGGCGGGGGCGGACAATCAGCCCCAGCATTTT.

This chain joins TRBV19 and TRBJ1-1; TRBD1 matches at 8 bases. This CDR3 region has 14 residues. Unmatched junction bases numbered 2, after V lost 4 bases and J lost 1 base. In germline, CDR1 is LNHDA, CDR2 SQIVND (reference sequence). CDR3 sequence (DNA): TGTGCCAGTAGTACGACAGGGGCGAACACTGAAGCTTTCTTT. Protein sequence: CASSTTGANTEAFF.

The genes are TRBV19 and TRBJ1-1; no clear D gene. Trimming pared 3 bases from V and 9 bases from J, leaving 17 bases between. CDR3 length: 14 amino acids. The germline V gene has CDR1 LNHDA and CDR2 SQIVND (reference sequence). CDR3 sequence reads: CASSMVSRSTKAFF. The CDR3 DNA reads as TGTGCCAGTAGTATGGTTTCTCGAAGCACGAAAGCTTTCTTT.

The chain is built from TRBV5-1 and TRBJ1-4; TRBD1 matches 12 bases. V gave up 2 bases and J gave up 7 bases; unmatched junction bases: 12. Germline values: CDR1 SGHRS, CDR2 YFSETQ. This CDR3 has 18 amino acids. This CDR3 reads CASSLGLRDRGRFEKLFF. CDR3 bases: TGCGCCAGCAGCTTAGGCCTTCGGGACAGGGGGCGGTTTGAAAAACTGTTTTTT.

The chain combines TRBV5-5 with TRBJ2-5, with D tentatively TRBD1 (6 bases). The CDR3 spans 13 residues. The V end was cut by 4 bases, the J end by 5 bases, with 12 bases between. CDR1 and CDR2 (germline): SGHKS, YYEKEE (reference sequence). The CDR3 reads CASSQQGMETQYF. The DNA of the CDR3 is TGTGCCAGCAGCCAACAGGGTATGGAGACCCAGTACTTC.

The rearrangement joins TRBV5-1 to TRBJ1-5, with D unclear. The CDR3 is made up of 13 amino acids. V lost 0 bases and J lost 6, with 7 bases in between. The germline V gene encodes CDR1 SGHRS and CDR2 YFSETQ. CDR3 DNA: TGCGCCAGCAGCTTGGCCCCCTCTCAGCCCCAGCATTTT. It is translated as CASSLAPSQPQHF.

V usage is TRBV4-3 and J usage is TRBJ2-2, with D maybe TRBD1 (5 bases). Germline CDR1 and CDR2: LGHNA and YSLEER. The CDR3 sequence is 16 residues long. Trimming removed 0 bases from V and 5 bases from J, with 13 bases in between. The CDR3 DNA reads TGCGCCAGCAGCCAAGATCACGCAGGGAATACCGGGGAGCTGTTTTTT. Encoded protein: CASSQDHAGNTGELFF.

The CDR3 is CASSPPSSSTDTQYF. Written as DNA, the CDR3 is TGTGCCAGCAGCCCCCCTTCCTCTAGCACAGATACGCAGTATTTT. This chain joins TRBV5-4 and TRBJ2-3; no definite D call. Trimming removed 4 bases at V and 0 bases at J, with 12 bases between. There are 15 residues in the CDR3. Germline V gives CDR1 SGHNT, CDR2 YYREEE (reference sequence).

There are a few counts of this clone. CDR3 region: CASSDIGQGGEKLFF. The CDR3 nucleotides are TGTGCCAGCAGTGATATCGGACAGGGAGGAGAAAAACTGTTTTTT. This chain connects TRBV2 to TRBJ1-4; TRBD1 aligns across 8 bases. Per the germline V gene, CDR1 is SNHLY and CDR2 is FYNNEI. The V gene end was trimmed by 3 bases and the J gene end by 8 bases; junction bases not matched to a gene: 8. The CDR3 has 15 residues. Looking up the rest from reference TRBV2 and TRBJ1-4 gives the full variable domain: EPEVTQTPSHQVTQMGQEVILRCVPISNHLYFYWYRQILGQKVEFLVSFYNNEISEKSEIFDDQFSVERPDGSNFTLKIRSTKLEDSAMYFCASSDIGQGGEKLFFGSGTQLSVL.

The gene calls are TRBV5-1 and TRBJ2-7; possibly TRBD2 for D (7 bases). Trimming removed 3 bases from V and 5 bases from J, with 18 bases in between. The germline V gene encodes CDR1 SGHRS and CDR2 YFSETQ. The CDR3 is made up of 15 amino acids. CDR3 in amino acids: CASSSLGWGGDEQYF. The CDR3 coding sequence is TGCGCCAGCAGCTCCCTAGGGTGGGGGGGCGACGAGCAGTACTTC.

V usage is TRBV18 and J usage is TRBJ2-7, with 10 nucleotides matching TRBD1. Germline CDR1 KGHSH, CDR2 LQKENI. The ends lost 6 bases at V and 2 bases at J; junction bases unmatched: 1. This CDR3 comprises 13 residues. CDR3 sequence: CASSGQGTYEQYF. As DNA, the CDR3 is TGTGCCAGCTCGGGACAGGGGACCTACGAGCAGTACTTC.